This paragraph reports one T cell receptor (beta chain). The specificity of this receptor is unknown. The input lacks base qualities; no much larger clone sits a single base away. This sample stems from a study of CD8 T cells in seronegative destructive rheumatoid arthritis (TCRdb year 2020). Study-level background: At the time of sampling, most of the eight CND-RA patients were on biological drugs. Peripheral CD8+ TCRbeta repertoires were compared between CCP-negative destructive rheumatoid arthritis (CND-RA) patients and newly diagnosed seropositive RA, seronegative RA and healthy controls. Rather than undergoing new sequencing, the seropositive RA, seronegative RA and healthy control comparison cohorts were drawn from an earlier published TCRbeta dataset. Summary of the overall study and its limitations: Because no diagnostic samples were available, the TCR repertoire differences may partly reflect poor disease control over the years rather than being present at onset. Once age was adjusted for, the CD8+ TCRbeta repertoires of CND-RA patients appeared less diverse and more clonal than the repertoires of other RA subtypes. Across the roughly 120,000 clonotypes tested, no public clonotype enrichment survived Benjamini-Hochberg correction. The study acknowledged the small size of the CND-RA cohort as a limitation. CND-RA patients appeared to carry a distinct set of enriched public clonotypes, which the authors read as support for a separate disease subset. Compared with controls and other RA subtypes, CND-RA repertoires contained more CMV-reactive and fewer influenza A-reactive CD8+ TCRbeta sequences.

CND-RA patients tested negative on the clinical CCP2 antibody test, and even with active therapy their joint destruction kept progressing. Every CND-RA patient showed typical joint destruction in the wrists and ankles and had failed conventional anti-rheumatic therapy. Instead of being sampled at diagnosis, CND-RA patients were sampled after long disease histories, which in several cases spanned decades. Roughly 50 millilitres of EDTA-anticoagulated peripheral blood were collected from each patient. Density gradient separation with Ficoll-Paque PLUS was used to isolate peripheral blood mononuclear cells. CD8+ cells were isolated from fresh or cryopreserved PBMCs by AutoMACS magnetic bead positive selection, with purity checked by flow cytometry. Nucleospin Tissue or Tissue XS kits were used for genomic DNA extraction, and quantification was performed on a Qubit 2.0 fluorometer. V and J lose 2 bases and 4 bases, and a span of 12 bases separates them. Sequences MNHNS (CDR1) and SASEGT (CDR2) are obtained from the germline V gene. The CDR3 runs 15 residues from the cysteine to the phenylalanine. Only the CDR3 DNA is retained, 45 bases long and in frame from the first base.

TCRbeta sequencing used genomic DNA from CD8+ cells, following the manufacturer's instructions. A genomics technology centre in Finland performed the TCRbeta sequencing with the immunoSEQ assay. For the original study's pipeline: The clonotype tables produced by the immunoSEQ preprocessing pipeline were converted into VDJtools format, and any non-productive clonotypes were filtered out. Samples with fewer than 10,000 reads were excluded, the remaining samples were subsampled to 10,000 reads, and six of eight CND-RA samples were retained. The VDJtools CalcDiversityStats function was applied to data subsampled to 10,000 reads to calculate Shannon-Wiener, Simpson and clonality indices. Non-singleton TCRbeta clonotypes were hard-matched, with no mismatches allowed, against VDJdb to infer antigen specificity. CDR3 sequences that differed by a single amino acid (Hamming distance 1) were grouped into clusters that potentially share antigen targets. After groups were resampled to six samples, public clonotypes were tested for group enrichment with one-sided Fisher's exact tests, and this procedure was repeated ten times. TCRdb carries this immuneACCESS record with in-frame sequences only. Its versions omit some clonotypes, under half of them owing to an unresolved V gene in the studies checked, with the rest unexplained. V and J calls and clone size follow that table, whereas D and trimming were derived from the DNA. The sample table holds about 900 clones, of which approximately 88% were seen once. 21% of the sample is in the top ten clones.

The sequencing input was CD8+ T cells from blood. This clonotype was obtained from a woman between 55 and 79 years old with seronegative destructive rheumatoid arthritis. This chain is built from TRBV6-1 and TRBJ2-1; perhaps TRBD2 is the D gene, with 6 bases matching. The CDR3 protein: CASSEILAGYNEQFF. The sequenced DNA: TGTGCCAGCAGTGAAATTCTGGCGGGATACAATGAGCAGTTCTTC.